This passage covers 22 T cell receptor beta chains from one sample sequenced in a study of identical twins. TCRdb ran MiXCR on the 5' RACE reads and lists one entry per CDR3 protein. Of roughly 230,000 distinct CDR3 sequences in the sample, approximately 8.6% are singletons; the top ten hold approximately 3%. Separately, the same data were catalogued under a study of yellow fever vaccine responses in identical twins.

What was sequenced was CD8+ T cells sorted from blood. The receptors come from a woman between 18 and 29 years old in good health.

The chain couples TRBV12-3 or TRBV12-4 to TRBJ2-1; D possibly corresponds to TRBD2 (5 bases). With 3 bases removed from V and 6 bases from J, the gap between germline ends came to 9 bases. CDR3 length equals 13 residues. CDR3 in amino acids: CASSFAAGNEQFF. The CDR3 bases are TGTGCCAGCAGTTTTGCGGCGGGCAATGAGCAGTTCTTC.

This clonotype was picked up many times. The V and J genes are TRBV18 and TRBJ2-7; TRBD2 matches at 8 bases. The germline gives CDR1 KGHSH, CDR2 LQKENI. The V gene end was trimmed by 0 bases and the J gene end by 1 base; junction bases not matched to a gene: 5. CDR3 size: 16 residues. This chain's CDR3 is CASSPPGSGISYEQYF. CDR3 sequence (DNA): TGTGCCAGCTCACCACCAGGTAGCGGGATATCCTACGAGCAGTACTTC.

This clonotype was counted between two and nine times. The chain has TRBV28 and TRBJ2-7, with D maybe TRBD1 (6 bases). This CDR3 contains 14 residues. Germline V gene data show CDR1 as MDHEN and CDR2 as SYDVKM. Trimming left V 6 bases short and J 0 bases short, with 12 bases between. Here the CDR3 reads CASSSQGTSYEQYF. CDR3 nucleotides: TGTGCCAGCAGCTCACAGGGTACCTCCTACGAGCAGTACTTC.

The chain has TRBV3-1 and TRBJ2-1; the D gene could be TRBD1 or TRBD2 (5 bases each). The CDR3 is 17 amino acids. Germline V CDR1 and CDR2: LGHDT, YNNKEL (reference sequence). Trimming cost V 4 bases and J 5 bases, with 21 bases left between them. CDR3 loop: CASSPRGVVRRDNEQFF. CDR3 DNA: TGTGCCAGCAGCCCTAGGGGTGTAGTAAGGCGGGACAATGAGCAGTTCTTC.

This clonotype was picked up many times. This chain links TRBV29-1 with TRBJ1-2; D remains ambiguous. The CDR3 has 11 amino acids. V lost 8 bases and J lost 4, with 11 bases in between. CDR1 and CDR2 from the germline V gene are SQVTM and ANQGSEA. The CDR3 region is CSSTGGYGYTF. The CDR3 nucleotides are TGCAGCTCAACCGGTGGCTATGGCTACACCTTC.

In its sample, this clonotype was seen many times. This chain joins TRBV5-1 and TRBJ2-1; TRBD1 is a possible D gene (5 bases). Trimming removed 2 bases from V and 9 bases from J, with 18 bases in between. This CDR3 has 15 amino acids. CDR1 and CDR2 (germline): SGHRS, YFSETQ. The CDR3 DNA reads as TGCGCCAGCAGCTTCGCCCAGGGCCACACGGGTGAGCAGTTCTTC. Its protein is CASSFAQGHTGEQFF.

This clonotype was counted a few times. The rearrangement links TRBV5-1 to TRBJ2-5; 9 bases align to TRBD2. This CDR3 has 17 amino acids. Germline CDR1 and CDR2: SGHRS and YFSETQ. The V gene end was trimmed by 0 bases and the J gene end by 5 bases; junction bases not matched to a gene: 11. CDR3 sequence reads: CASSLAVAGGPGETQYF. The CDR3 DNA reads TGCGCCAGCAGCTTGGCGGTGGCGGGAGGGCCAGGGGAGACCCAGTACTTC. The full variable domain, with the rest looked up from reference TRBV5-1 and TRBJ2-5, is KAGVTQTPRYLIKTRGQQVTLSCSPISGHRSVSWYQQTPGQGLQFLFEYFSETQRNKGNFPGRFSGRQFSNSRSEMNVSTLELGDSALYLCASSLAVAGGPGETQYFGPGTRLLVL.

This clonotype occurred a few times. The chain links TRBV7-9 to TRBJ1-5; D uncertain. Between the trimmed V and J ends, which lost 1 base and 7 bases, there was a span of 5 bases. Germline V gene data show CDR1 as SEHNR and CDR2 as FQNEAQ (reference sequence). The CDR3 extends over 12 amino acids. The CDR3 sequence: CASSLDSQPQHF. CDR3 bases: TGTGCCAGCAGCTTAGACTCCCAGCCCCAGCATTTT. The full variable domain, rest sourced from reference TRBV7-9 and TRBJ1-5, is DTGVSQNPRHKITKRGQNVTFRCDPISEHNRLYWYRQTLGQGPEFLTYFQNEAQLEKSRLLSDRFSAERPKGSFSTLEIQRTEQGDSAMYLCASSLDSQPQHFGDGTRLSIL.

This clonotype was counted only a few times. The chain uses TRBV29-1 and TRBJ2-1; possibly TRBD2 for D (7 bases). The CDR3 is made up of 12 amino acids. Trimming took 6 bases from V and 11 from J, leaving 17 bases between them. Per the germline V gene, CDR1 is SQVTM and CDR2 is ANQGSEA. CDR3 region: CSVPFWGGQQFF. The CDR3 coding sequence is TGCAGCGTGCCCTTTTGGGGGGGCCAGCAGTTCTTC.

This clonotype was seen repeatedly, ten times or more. J is TRBJ2-3 and V is TRBV27; 11 positions match TRBD2. CDR1 and CDR2 (germline): MNHEY, SMNVEV (reference sequence). J gave up 0 bases and V 5 bases, and 7 bases lay outside the gene matches. This CDR3 is 17 amino acids long. CDR3 in DNA: TGTGCCAGCAGTAAAACACTAGCGGGGGTTAGCACAGATACGCAGTATTTT. This sequence encodes CASSKTLAGVSTDTQYF.

The chain carries TRBV7-2 and TRBJ1-6, with D possibly TRBD1 on 6 matching bases. Germline-derived CDR1 and CDR2 are SGHTA and FQGNSA. The CDR3 runs 15 residues. With 5 bases removed from V and 6 bases from J, the gap between germline ends came to 14 bases. The CDR3 DNA follows: TGTGCCAGCAGCCCGGACAGCCACATTAATTCACCCCTCCACTTT. It specifies CASSPDSHINSPLHF.

This chain connects TRBV15 to TRBJ2-7; D might be TRBD2 (5 bases). This CDR3 is 15 amino acids long. CDR1 is LNHNV, CDR2 YYDKDF, per germline (reference sequence). V gave up 8 bases and J gave up 2 bases, with 19 bases separating them. The CDR3 region is CATPSEGSRTYEQYF. The DNA for the CDR3 is TGTGCCACCCCATCCGAGGGCAGCCGCACCTACGAGCAGTACTTC. The whole variable domain, remainder taken from reference TRBV15 and TRBJ2-7, is DAMVIQNPRYQVTQFGKPVTLSCSQTLNHNVMYWYQQKSSQAPKLLFHYYDKDFNNEADTPDNFQSRRPNTSFCFLDIRSPGLGDTAMYLCATPSEGSRTYEQYFGPGTRLTVT.

This chain uses TRBV4-2 with TRBJ2-7; 7 bases agree with TRBD2. J gave up 7 bases and V 0 bases, and 15 bases lay outside the gene matches. The germline V gene has CDR1 LGHNA and CDR2 YNFKEQ. The CDR3 has 17 amino acids. The CDR3 bases are TGTGCCAGCAGCCAAGATCCTCCGGGAGGCCGGCTGGAGGAGCAGTACTTC. This codes for CASSQDPPGGRLEEQYF.

This clonotype was counted ten times or more. The gene calls are TRBV3-1 and TRBJ2-7; possible D gene TRBD1, 5 bases. The CDR3 covers 16 residues. Germline loops: CDR1 LGHDT, CDR2 YNNKEL (reference sequence). V was clipped by 4 bases and J by 2 bases, with 18 bases between them. CDR3 sequence (DNA): TGTGCCAGCAGCCCCTTGGCAACCACAGGACCCTACGAGCAGTACTTC. This codes for CASSPLATTGPYEQYF.

The sample holds many counts of this clonotype. This chain joins TRBV12-3 or TRBV12-4 and TRBJ2-7; D is perhaps TRBD2 (5 bases). V was trimmed by 5 bases and J by 1 base, leaving 12 bases between them. The CDR3 length is 14 residues. CDR3: CASSTGISSYEQYF. As DNA, the CDR3 is TGTGCCAGCAGTACCGGGATTTCTTCCTACGAGCAGTACTTC.

This clonotype was seen a few times. This chain connects TRBV2 to TRBJ1-1, with D perhaps TRBD1 (6 bases). Germline values: CDR1 SNHLY, CDR2 FYNNEI. V dropped 0 bases and J dropped 5 bases, with 13 bases sitting between them. This CDR3 region has 15 residues. In DNA, the CDR3 is TGTGCCAGCAGTGAAGCCGGGGGGCGCCCAACTGAAGCTTTCTTT. Amino acids: CASSEAGGRPTEAFF.

The CDR3 DNA reads as TGTGCCACCAGCACCCCAGAGTCGGCGGGAGTTGGAACCGGGGAGCTGTTTTTT. This encodes CATSTPESAGVGTGELFF. This sequence joins TRBV15 and TRBJ2-2, with TRBD2 matching 7 bases. Trimming at V came to 4 bases and at J to 5 bases, leaving 16 bases not matched to a gene. Per germline, CDR1 LNHNV and CDR2 YYDKDF (reference sequence). This CDR3 has 18 residues.

This clonotype was counted many times. The V gene is TRBV29-1, the J gene TRBJ2-7; D is ambiguous. Between the trimmed V and J ends, which lost 3 bases and 2 bases, there was a span of 20 bases. CDR1 is SQVTM, CDR2 ANQGSEA, per germline. The CDR3 runs 16 residues. CDR3 amino acids: CSVEGLRGSPPYEQYF. Here the CDR3 DNA reads TGCAGCGTTGAGGGTCTTCGTGGGTCTCCCCCCTACGAGCAGTACTTC.

The table lists this clonotype with many counts. This chain uses TRBV7-9 with TRBJ2-7, with no clear D. V shed 5 bases and J shed 7 bases, with 12 bases lying between them. CDR1 SEHNR and CDR2 FQNEAQ come from the germline V gene (reference sequence). The CDR3 extends over 12 amino acids. CDR3 in DNA: TGTGCCAGCAGCCCCACCGGGCGGGAGCAGTACTTC. It specifies CASSPTGREQYF.

The chain employs TRBV27 and TRBJ2-2; 7 bases match TRBD1. Germline CDR1 reads MNHEY; CDR2 reads SMNVEV (reference sequence). The CDR3 is made up of 15 amino acids. J was trimmed by 7 bases and V by 5 bases; bases with no gene match: 10. The CDR3 region has the DNA TGTGCCAGCAGTCCTGGACAGGAAATGATCGGGGAGCTGTTTTTT. Protein: CASSPGQEMIGELFF.

This clonotype showed up many times. V is TRBV11-3 and J is TRBJ2-3; D gene ambiguous. In germline, CDR1 is SGHNT, CDR2 YENEEA. CDR3 length: 14 amino acids. Trimming removed 0 bases at V and 2 bases at J, with 6 bases between. CDR3 residues: CASSLDSNTDTQYF. CDR3 nucleotides: TGTGCCAGCAGCTTAGATTCAAACACAGATACGCAGTATTTT.

In this sample, this clonotype turned up many times. The rearrangement joins TRBV29-1 to TRBJ2-7; 12 nucleotides align to TRBD2. The trim removed 7 bases at V and 2 bases at J, leaving 9 bases unmatched. This CDR3 contains 15 residues. Germline V gene lookup returns CDR1 SQVTM and CDR2 ANQGSEA. The CDR3 sequence: CSGWTSGAVAYEQYF. The CDR3 DNA reads as TGCAGCGGATGGACTAGCGGGGCGGTAGCCTACGAGCAGTACTTC.